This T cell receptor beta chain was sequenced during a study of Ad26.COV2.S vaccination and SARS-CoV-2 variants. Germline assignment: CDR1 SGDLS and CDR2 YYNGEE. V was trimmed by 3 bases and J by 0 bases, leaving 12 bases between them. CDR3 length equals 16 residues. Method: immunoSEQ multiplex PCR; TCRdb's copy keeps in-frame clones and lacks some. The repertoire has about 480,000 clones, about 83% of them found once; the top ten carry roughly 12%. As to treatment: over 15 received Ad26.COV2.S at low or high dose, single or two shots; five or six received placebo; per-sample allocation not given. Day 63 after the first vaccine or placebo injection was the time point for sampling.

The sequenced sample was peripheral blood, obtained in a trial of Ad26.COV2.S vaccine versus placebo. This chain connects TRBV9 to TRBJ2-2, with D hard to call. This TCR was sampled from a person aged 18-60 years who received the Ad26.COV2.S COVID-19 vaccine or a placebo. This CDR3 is CASSARTPANTGELFF. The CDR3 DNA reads TGTGCCAGCAGCGCCAGGACCCCCGCGAACACCGGGGAGCTGTTTTTT.